This T cell receptor beta chain was profiled in a study of cytomegalovirus exposure and HLA in healthy donors. General study points: The study had only CMV serostatus as immune exposure information. Excluded were some V segments that proved indistinguishable, including TRBV6-2 and TRBV6-3. DRB1 had the most TCR associations and HLA-C the fewest, a later analysis found, with rates varying by HLA locus.

The CDR3 is 14 residues long. The trim removed 7 bases at V and 7 bases at J, leaving 7 bases unmatched. The V gene's germline CDR1 is MNHNY and CDR2 SVGAGI (reference sequence). PCR involved 60 Vbeta and 13 Jbeta primers. The method was immunoSEQ multiplex PCR; TCRdb's version includes in-frame clones alone and lacks a portion of them. The sample includes over 200,000 clones, about 78% of them seen just once. As for this clone: Its antigen is still unknown.

The sequencing sample was made of PBMCs. The sequence was obtained from a male donor in good health and CMV-seronegative. V and J are TRBV6-6 and TRBJ2-1, with TRBD2 identical over 10 bases. The CDR3 spells CASISGTSANEQFF. The CDR3 nucleotides read TGTGCCAGCATTTCCGGGACTAGCGCAAATGAGCAGTTCTTC.